A single sample gave rise to the 6 T cell receptor beta chains below, sequenced in a study of CD8+CD57+ T cells in acquired aplastic anemia. It was patients with CD8+CD57+ cell expansion by flow cytometry who were chosen for sequencing. For CDR3 and TCR beta VDJ profiling, genomic DNA was the template used. TCRdb analysed the reads with MiXCR anew, one entry per CDR3 protein. Of approximately 170,000 distinct CDR3 sequences in the sample, less than 50% were seen once. Material for sequencing was sorted CD4+, CD8+, or CD8+CD57+ T cells (not recorded which) from PBMCs. The receptors shown here come from a human donor with aplastic anemia.

This clonotype has at least ten counts. This chain's CDR3 is CASSQTSGGYEQYF. The CDR3 DNA sequence: TGTGCCAGCAGCCAGACCTCGGGAGGGTACGAGCAGTACTTC. The rearrangement links TRBV3-1 to TRBJ2-7; 8 positions match TRBD2. The CDR3 is 14 residues long. Per germline, CDR1 LGHDT and CDR2 YNNKEL (reference sequence). V shed 3 bases, J shed 4 bases, and the junction held 5 bases outside the gene matches.

This clonotype was seen at least ten times. The genes are TRBV2 and TRBJ2-1, with D possibly being TRBD1 or TRBD2 (6 bases each). V lost 2 bases and J 2 bases, leaving 10 bases between the germline ends. Germline-derived CDR1 and CDR2 are SNHLY and FYNNEI. This CDR3 region has 15 residues. The CDR3 DNA reads TGTGCCAGCAGTGAAACCGGGGGCGCCTACAATGAGCAGTTCTTC. This gives the protein CASSETGGAYNEQFF.

The rearrangement joins TRBV6-5 to TRBJ2-3, with 10 bases lining up with TRBD2. Trimming took 4 bases from V and 2 from J; bases not matched to a gene: 3. This CDR3 has 15 residues. Looked up from germline, CDR1 is MNHEY and CDR2 is SVGAGI. The CDR3 protein is CASSSSGGSTDTQYF. CDR3 DNA: TGTGCCAGCAGTTCTAGCGGGGGTTCCACAGATACGCAGTATTTT.

This clonotype was seen repeatedly, ten times or more. This chain uses TRBV9 with TRBJ2-3; 9 nucleotides line up with TRBD2. V lost 3 bases and J lost 13; bases outside the gene matches: 9. The length of the CDR3 is 13 residues. Per germline, CDR1 SGDLS and CDR2 YYNGEE. CDR3: CASSGGGPSGKYF. CDR3 nucleotides: TGTGCCAGCAGCGGCGGGGGGCCTAGCGGGAAGTATTTT.

This clonotype was observed a few times. The chain links TRBV25-1 to TRBJ2-7; 10 bases line up with TRBD1. Germline V gives CDR1 MGHDK, CDR2 SYGVNS. Trimming at V came to 4 bases and at J to 6 bases, leaving 3 bases not matched to a gene. The CDR3 loop spans 13 amino acids. The CDR3 bases are TGTGCCAGCAGTGCCGACAGGGGGCCCGAGCAGTACGTC. Protein product: CASSADRGPEQYV.

On this clonotype itself: At one of its ends the junction is not consistent with the germline gene, which may arise from a read error. This rearrangement joins TRBV9 to TRBJ1-3; D is unresolved. This CDR3 contains 13 residues. Germline loops: CDR1 SGDLS, CDR2 YYNGEE. The CDR3 nucleotides are TGTGCCAGCAGCGCCGTCCCTGGAAACACCATATACTTT. Encoded protein: CASSAVPGNTIYF.